This record looks at one T cell receptor beta chain sequence and its context. The antigen remains unidentified. The data were obtained in a study of graft-versus-host responses after intestinal transplantation. Study-level information: Recipients were all induced with anti-thymocyte globulin, then given tacrolimus and steroids for approximately 3 years.

Only in-frame clones appear in the TCRdb table, and some are missing; sequencing was by immunoSEQ multiplex PCR. The sample includes about 110,000 clones, approximately 93% of them seen just once. The sequence came from a human donor who was the organ donor for an intestinal transplant. Sequencing was performed on unstimulated CD8+ T cells sorted from spleen or lymph node cells, taken before transplant.

CDR3 DNA sequence: TGTGCCAGCAGCTTAGCAGGGAGGGGAGCGGGAGACTACGAGCAGTACTTC. It encodes CASSLAGRGAGDYEQYF. V usage is TRBV7-9 and J usage is TRBJ2-7; 8 nucleotides line up with TRBD2. The CDR3 spans 17 residues. CDR1 and CDR2 (germline): SEHNR, FQNEAQ (reference sequence). Trimming removed 0 bases from V and 3 bases from J; junction bases left unmatched: 10.